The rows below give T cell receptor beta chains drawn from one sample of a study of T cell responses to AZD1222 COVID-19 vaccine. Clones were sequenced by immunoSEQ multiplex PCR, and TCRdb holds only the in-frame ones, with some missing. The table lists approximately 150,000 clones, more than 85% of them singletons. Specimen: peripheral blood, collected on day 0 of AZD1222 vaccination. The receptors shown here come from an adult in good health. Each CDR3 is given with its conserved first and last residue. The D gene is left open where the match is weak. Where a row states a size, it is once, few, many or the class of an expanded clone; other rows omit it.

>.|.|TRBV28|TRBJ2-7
CASSLGMVRSYEQYF
TGTGCCAGCAGTCTTGGCATGGTTCGCTCCTACGAGCAGTACTTC
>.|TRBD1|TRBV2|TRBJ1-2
CASSRVTGDYGYTF
TGTGCCAGCAGTCGAGTGACAGGGGACTATGGCTACACCTTC
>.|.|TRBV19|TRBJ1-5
CASNWLGSNQPQHF
TGTGCCAGTAATTGGCTAGGTAGCAATCAGCCCCAGCATTTT
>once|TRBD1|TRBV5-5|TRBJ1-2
CASSLLSGGLYGYTF
TGTGCCAGCAGCTTGCTGTCAGGGGGCTTGTATGGCTACACCTTC
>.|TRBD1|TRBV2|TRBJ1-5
CASNGQGLQPQHF
TGTGCCAGCAATGGACAGGGGCTCCAGCCCCAGCATTTT
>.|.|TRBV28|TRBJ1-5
CATSGASFQPQHF
TGTGCCACCTCAGGGGCAAGTTTCCAGCCCCAGCATTTT
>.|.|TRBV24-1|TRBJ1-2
CATSDSYGYTF
TGTGCCACCAGTGACTCTTATGGCTACACCTTC
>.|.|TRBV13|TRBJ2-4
CASSLGRAGILAKNIQYF
TGTGCCAGCAGCTTAGGCCGGGCAGGCATACTAGCCAAAAACATTCAGTACTTC
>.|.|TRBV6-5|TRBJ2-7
CASSYSLSGTAYEQYF
TGTGCCAGCAGTTACTCGCTTTCCGGGACTGCTTACGAGCAGTACTTC
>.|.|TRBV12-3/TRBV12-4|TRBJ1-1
CATFDTPGEAFF
TGTGCCACCTTCGACACTCCTGGAGAAGCTTTCTTT